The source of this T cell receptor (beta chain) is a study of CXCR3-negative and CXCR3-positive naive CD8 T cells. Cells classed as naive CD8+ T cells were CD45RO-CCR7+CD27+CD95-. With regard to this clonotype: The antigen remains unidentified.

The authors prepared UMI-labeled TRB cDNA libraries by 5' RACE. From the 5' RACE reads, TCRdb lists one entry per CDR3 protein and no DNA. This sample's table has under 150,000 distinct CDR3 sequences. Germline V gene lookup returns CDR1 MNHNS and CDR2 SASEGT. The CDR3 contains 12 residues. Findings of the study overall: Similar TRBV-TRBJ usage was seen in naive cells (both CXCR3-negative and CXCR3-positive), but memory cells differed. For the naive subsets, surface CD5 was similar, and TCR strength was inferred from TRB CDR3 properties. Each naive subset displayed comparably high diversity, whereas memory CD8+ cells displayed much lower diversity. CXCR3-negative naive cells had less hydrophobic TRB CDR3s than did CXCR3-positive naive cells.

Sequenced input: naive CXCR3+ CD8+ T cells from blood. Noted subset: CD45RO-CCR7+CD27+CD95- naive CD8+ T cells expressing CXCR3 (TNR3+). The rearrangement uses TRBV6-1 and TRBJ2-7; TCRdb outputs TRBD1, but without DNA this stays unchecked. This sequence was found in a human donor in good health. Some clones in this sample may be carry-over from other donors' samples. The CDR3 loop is CATRTYAYEQYF.